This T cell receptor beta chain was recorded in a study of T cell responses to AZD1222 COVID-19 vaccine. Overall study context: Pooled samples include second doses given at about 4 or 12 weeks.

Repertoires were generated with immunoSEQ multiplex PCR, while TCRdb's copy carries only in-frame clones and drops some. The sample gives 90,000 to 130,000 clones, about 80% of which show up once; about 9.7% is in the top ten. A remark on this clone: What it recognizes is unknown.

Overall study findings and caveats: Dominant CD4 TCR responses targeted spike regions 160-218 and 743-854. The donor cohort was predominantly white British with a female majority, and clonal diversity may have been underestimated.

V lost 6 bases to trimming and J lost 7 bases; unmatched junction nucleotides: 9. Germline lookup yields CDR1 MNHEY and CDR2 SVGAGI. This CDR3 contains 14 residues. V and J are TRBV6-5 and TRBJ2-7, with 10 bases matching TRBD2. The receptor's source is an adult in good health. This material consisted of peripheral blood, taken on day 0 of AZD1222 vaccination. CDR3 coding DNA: TGTGCCAGCAGGACGGGCCTAGCGGGAGTTGAGCAGTACTTC. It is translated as CASRTGLAGVEQYF.